The subject of this entry is one T cell receptor beta chain. The antigen is undetermined. Other DNA sequences in the sample encode the same CDR3. The sample is drawn from a study of shared clonotypes between healthy human individuals. At the level of the study: Researchers assigned three CD4 naive, three CD4 memory, two CD8 naive and one CD8 memory plate to each donor. The study's findings and limits: A handful of donors showed sharing of 4.5% to 6% of naive CD4 clonotypes.

The CDR3 runs to 11 residues. The germline V and J ends were trimmed by 8 bases and 4 bases, with 6 bases remaining between them. CDR1 and CDR2 from the germline V gene are SNHLY and FYNNEI. Selected positively for CCR7 and CD45RO-negative, naive CD8 cells excluded terminally differentiated effector memory CD45RA+ cells. Donation came from healthy HIV-negative adults that had no recent acute infections or vaccinations. It was across several immunoSEQ plates that each subset's genomic DNA was evenly split. TCRdb's copy holds only in-frame clones and misses some; the assay was immunoSEQ multiplex PCR. This table has about 2.1 million clones, over 85% appearing once.

The J gene is TRBJ1-3, the V gene TRBV2; D call uncertain. The receptor was isolated from a man between 18 and 35 years old in good health. Some clones in this sample may be carry-over from other donors' samples. The material sequenced was naive CD8+ T cells from PBMCs. CDR3 in DNA: TGTGCCAGCCGAACGGGAAACACCATATATTTT. Its translation: CASRTGNTIYF.